The subject of this entry is one T cell receptor beta chain. The antigen is undetermined. The data stem from a study of response to subunit inactivated influenza vaccine. From the RT-PCR reads, TCRdb called clonotypes with MiXCR, one entry per CDR3 protein. The repertoire has over 800,000 distinct CDR3 sequences, less than 25% of them found once; the top ten carry roughly 10%. V trimming: 4 bases; J trimming: 8 bases; junction bases outside the gene matches: 12. Germline V CDR1 and CDR2: SGDLS, YYNGEE. This CDR3 comprises 15 residues. The study, taken as a whole, reports: The authors put forward the suggestion that each seasonal influenza vaccination may bring in only a limited number of new T cells.

The receptor's source is a man aged 45-65 years who received an inactivated influenza vaccine. Here the sequenced sample was PBMCs from blood, taken roughly 5 days after vaccination. The V call is TRBV9, the J call TRBJ2-1, with 7 bases aligning to TRBD1. DNA for the CDR3: TGTGCCAGCAGCACCCGTGGCAGGGGGATAGATGAGCAGTTCTTC. Translating it yields CASSTRGRGIDEQFF.